These 2 T cell receptor beta chains originate from one sample sequenced in a study of T cells after yellow fever vaccination. From the 5' RACE reads, TCRdb called clonotypes with MiXCR, one entry per CDR3 protein. The table includes approximately 300,000 distinct CDR3 sequences, roughly 9.4% detected once. The starting material was PBMCs, obtained on the day of the first yellow fever vaccination. These receptors were collected from a young man who received the YFV17D yellow fever vaccine.

The V call is TRBV12-3 or TRBV12-4, the J call TRBJ1-5, with D tentatively TRBD1 (6 bases). The CDR3 totals 14 residues. The ends were cut back, 8 bases at V and 9 bases at J, with 20 bases in the middle. DNA of the CDR3: TGTGCCAGCCGTCCAGGGGTCCCCGTAGGGCCCCAGCATTTT. Protein sequence: CASRPGVPVGPQHF.

V gene TRBV28 combines with J gene TRBJ1-1, with D perhaps TRBD1 (5 bases). This CDR3 region has 13 residues. Germline loops: CDR1 MDHEN, CDR2 SYDVKM. Trimming shortened V by 7 bases and J by 4 bases, and 13 bases separated the two germline ends. Written as DNA, the CDR3 is TGTGCCAGCACCCAAGGGGTGACCACTGAAGCTTTCTTT. Translated: CASTQGVTTEAFF.